The entry below describes one T cell receptor (beta chain). Its recognized antigen is unknown. An end of the junction differs from the germline gene, which may be a read error. The sample belongs to a study of T cells in localized non-small cell lung cancer (dated by TCRdb to about 2020). For the wider study: Comparing tumors with uninvolved tumor-adjacent lungs, the study looked at the T cell repertoires of a few hundred patients with early-stage NSCLC. The mean age of the NSCLC patients was about 62 years, with about 130 men and 85 to 110 women. The cohort comprised 236 treatment-naïve NSCLC patients with resected, localized lung tumors.

At diagnosis, tumor, uninvolved tumor-adjacent lung and peripheral blood were collected and then preserved as a mix of FFPE and fresh-frozen material. For TCR repertoire profiling, blood samples were analyzed in the form of peripheral blood mononuclear cells. TCR beta CDR3 regions were sequenced from DNA using the immunoSEQ Assay. Concerning the study's data processing: T cell density was computed as TCR beta template counts normalized to usable DNA estimated by amplifying housekeeping genes. Richness was estimated using the preseqR package, with extrapolation to 400,000 templates for PBMC samples and to 120,000 templates for tissue samples. Clonality was taken to be one minus Pielou's evenness. Tissue-enriched TCRs were identified through differential abundance testing performed on productive amino-acid clonotypes, with a minimum total count of 5 and an alpha of 0.1. Repertoire overlap between compartments was quantified with the Jaccard Index and Morisita Overlap Index. GLIPH grouped TCR beta CDR3s together with public tetramer-defined viral CDR3s, and a viral motif had to include at least three viral sequences and also show V-gene enrichment. Held by TCRdb, this immuneACCESS table contains in-frame sequences only and omits some clones. Under half of the omission traces to an unresolved V gene where checked; the cause of the rest is unknown. V and J calls and clone size are those listed in that table; D and trimming were worked out from the DNA. The sample has 30,000 to 35,000 clones on record, about 88% of them singletons. The top ten clones comprise approximately 4% of the sample.

CDR3 length: 15 amino acids, cysteine to phenylalanine. Only the CDR3 part of the read is kept: 45 bases, read in frame from the first base. Looking up the germline V gene (reference sequence) yields CDR1 PRHDT and CDR2 FYEKMQ. Overall results and qualifications from the work: Higher T cell density in blood was associated with longer overall survival, whereas higher clonality in adjacent lung was associated with shorter survival. Because multi-region tumor sequencing was not performed, intratumor heterogeneity could not be ruled out. A median of 57 of the top 100 tumor clones turned up in the paired uninvolved adjacent lung, and under 30 of those clones also ranked among the top 100 of that same adjacent lung. Because the study design was exploratory, TCR variables were selected using unadjusted p-values without false-discovery rate correction. Uninvolved tumor-adjacent lung showed the highest T cell clonality, higher than tumor, which suggests more focused antigenic responses in the uninvolved tumor-adjacent lung.

Source: peripheral blood, taken before any cancer treatment. The receptor's source is a woman aged 35-75 years with stage I lung adenocarcinoma. The chain links TRBV13 with TRBJ1-1; no D gene can be assigned with confidence. Here the CDR3 is given as CASSLIQTMNNEAFF. Read as DNA, the sequence is TGTGCCAGCAGCTTAATACAGACTATGAACAATGAAGCTTTCTTT.